The table lists the clone carrying this T cell receptor beta chain with many counts. Its antigen is undetermined. The data belong to a study of T cells in Graves' hyperthyroidism and ophthalmopathy. Study background: The blood sample was taken at first diagnosis, before treatment began.

Study results and limitations: The authors' 13 V-J model separated ophthalmopathy from stable hyperthyroidism. In the blood, most expanded thyroid clonotypes above 0.001 appeared as well.

Trimming took 4 bases from V and 5 from J; bases not matched to a gene: 2. The CDR3 consists of 14 residues. Germline assignment: CDR1 SNHLY and CDR2 FYNNEI. TCR beta CDR3 sequences were amplified from RNA transcripts. A first-round RT-PCR of the TCR CDR3 used the HTBI primer set. TCRdb ran MiXCR on the multiplex PCR reads and lists one entry per CDR3 protein. The table records approximately 610,000 distinct CDR3 sequences, approximately 14% of them present only once. Diagnosis rested on symptoms, serum thyroxine and TRAb, thyroid ultrasound, and orbital computed tomography. The sample consisted of blood. The source of this sequence is a woman in her forties with Graves' ophthalmopathy. The rearrangement links TRBV2 to TRBJ2-2, with TRBD2 identical over 9 bases. CDR3 in DNA: TGTGCCAGCAGTGTCCTAGCGGGAACCGGGGAGCTGTTTTTT. It translates to CASSVLAGTGELFF.